This entry lists 24 T cell receptor beta chains sequenced from one sample in a study of blood T cells in healthy people across ages. A second roughly 6 to 12 cycle PCR used barcoded and J-beta primers. Via MiXCR, TCRdb re-called the 5' RACE reads, giving one row per CDR3 protein. The data contain hundreds of thousands of distinct CDR3 sequences, about 36% of them singletons. Sample: blood. The receptors come from a young man in good health.

This clonotype turned up a few times. The chain has TRBV7-2 and TRBJ2-1; perhaps TRBD2 as D (6 bases). Trimming pared 4 bases from V and 10 bases from J, leaving 17 bases between. Germline assignment: CDR1 SGHTA and CDR2 FQGNSA. This CDR3 is 14 amino acids long. The DNA of the CDR3 is TGTGCCAGCAGCTCCCTAGCGCCGCCCGGGGAGCAGTTCTTC. Translation gives CASSSLAPPGEQFF.

This clonotype was seen a few times. At one end, the junction sequence differs from germline, possibly due to a read error. The chain employs TRBV7-9 and TRBJ2-5, with D possibly TRBD1 on 6 matching bases. The CDR3 is 14 amino acids. Germline loops: CDR1 SEHNR, CDR2 FQNEAQ (reference sequence). The CDR3, as DNA: TGTGCCAACAGCTTACAGACAGGCCAAGAGACCCAGTACTTC. It translates to CANSLQTGQETQYF.

The rearrangement joins TRBV6-1 to TRBJ2-1; D is possibly TRBD1 (6 bases). The CDR3 sequence is 15 residues long. V lost 3 bases to trimming and J lost 8 bases, with 17 bases between them. Germline CDR1 MNHNS, CDR2 SASEGT. Here the CDR3 DNA reads TGTGCCAGCAGTGAGGGGGCATCAGGTCCCGATGAGCAGTTCTTC. The encoded protein is CASSEGASGPDEQFF.

This clonotype was observed a handful of times. V is TRBV12-3 or TRBV12-4 and J is TRBJ2-3; 15 nucleotides match TRBD2. With 6 bases clipped from V and 2 bases from J, the junction kept 9 bases outside the gene matches. The CDR3 has 18 amino acids. The CDR3 DNA reads TGTGCCAGCAGCTGGACTAGCGGGGGGGAAGCCAACACAGATACGCAGTATTTT. This translates into CASSWTSGGEANTDTQYF.

This clonotype was observed a handful of times. J is TRBJ1-5 and V is TRBV7-2; no clear D. The CDR3 runs to 14 residues. Germline V gene data show CDR1 as SGHTA and CDR2 as FQGNSA. Trimming stripped 1 base from V and 5 bases from J, with 9 bases between. The CDR3 DNA reads TGTGCCAGCAGCTTAGTGGGGATTGATCAGCCCCAGCATTTT. This codes for CASSLVGIDQPQHF. The complete variable domain, with remaining parts taken from reference TRBV7-2 and TRBJ1-5, reads GAGVSQSPSNKVTEKGKDVELRCDPISGHTALYWYRQSLGQGLEFLIYFQGNSAPDKSGLPSDRFSAERTGGSVSTLTIQRTQQEDSAVYLCASSLVGIDQPQHFGDGTRLSIL.

Regarding this clonotype: This sequence may be a read error, since a much larger clone differs from it by one base. The genes are TRBV7-9 and TRBJ2-5; no clear D. The CDR3 loop spans 13 amino acids. Germline V lookup: CDR1 SEHNR, CDR2 FQNEAQ (reference sequence). CDR3: CASSPETIKTRYF. The CDR3 nucleotides are TGTGCCAGCAGCCCCGAGACGATTAAGACCCGGTACTTC.

CDR3 coding DNA: TGTGCCAGCAGCCGACAGGGGGGGGTGGATGGCTACACCTTC. Translated, it gives CASSRQGGVDGYTF. The chain recombines TRBV7-9 with TRBJ1-2; 9 bases are a match to TRBD1. Germline CDR1 and CDR2: SEHNR and FQNEAQ (reference sequence). Losses at the gene ends were 5 bases for V and 6 bases for J; bases not matched to a gene: 7. The CDR3 contains 14 residues. Based on the CDR3 plus reference TRBV7-9 and TRBJ1-2, the full variable domain is DTGVSQNPRHKITKRGQNVTFRCDPISEHNRLYWYRQTLGQGPEFLTYFQNEAQLEKSRLLSDRFSAERPKGSFSTLEIQRTEQGDSAMYLCASSRQGGVDGYTFGSGTRLTVV.

The chain has TRBV5-1 and TRBJ1-6; TRBD1 matches at 7 bases. Germline-derived CDR1 and CDR2 are SGHRS and YFSETQ. V dropped 4 bases and J dropped 7; count of bases not matched to a gene: 5. This CDR3 region has 14 residues. The CDR3 loop is CASSPQGPNSPLHF. CDR3 bases: TGCGCCAGCAGCCCACAGGGGCCCAATTCACCCCTCCACTTT.

The chain is built from TRBV2 and TRBJ1-2; the D gene is possibly TRBD1 (5 bases). The CDR3 loop spans 13 amino acids. With 7 bases removed from V and 2 bases from J, the gap between germline ends came to 11 bases. Germline-derived CDR1 and CDR2 are SNHLY and FYNNEI. The CDR3 is CASTGLPNYGYTF. The CDR3 region has the DNA TGTGCCAGCACGGGACTCCCAAACTATGGCTACACCTTC.

On this clonotype itself: Sequence at one end of the junction differs from germline and may be a read error. The chain carries TRBV29-1 and TRBJ2-3; 10 bases are a match to TRBD1. Germline V gene sequence: CDR1 SQVTM, CDR2 ANQGSEA. The CDR3 has 14 residues. CDR3 bases: TGCAGCCTTGGGACAGGGGAGAACGCAGATACGCTGTATTTT. As protein: CSLGTGENADTLYF.

This clonotype has only a few counts. The J gene is TRBJ2-1, the V gene TRBV29-1; perhaps TRBD1 as D (6 bases). V shed 6 bases and J shed 13 bases, with 22 bases lying between them. This CDR3 spans 13 amino acids. Per the germline V gene, CDR1 is SQVTM and CDR2 is ANQGSEA. The CDR3 DNA is TGCAGCGTCCGGACAGTCTTCGGCGAGACCCAGTTCTTC. Its protein product is CSVRTVFGETQFF.

This clonotype was observed a handful of times. V gene TRBV13 combines with J gene TRBJ2-1; TRBD2 aligns across 12 bases. The length of the CDR3 is 21 residues. Looked up from germline, CDR1 is PRHDT and CDR2 is FYEKMQ (reference sequence). With V trimmed by 5 bases and J by 0 bases, 17 bases remained unmatched. The CDR3 bases are TGTGCCAGCAGCAAACGTCTAGCGGGGGGGCCGATGAGGATCTCCTACAATGAGCAGTTCTTC. This codes for CASSKRLAGGPMRISYNEQFF. Based on the CDR3 plus reference TRBV13 and TRBJ2-1, the full variable domain is AAGVIQSPRHLIKEKRETATLKCYPIPRHDTVYWYQQGPGQDPQFLISFYEKMQSDKGSIPDRFSAQQFSDYHSELNMSSLELGDSALYFCASSKRLAGGPMRISYNEQFFGPGTRLTVL.

This clonotype was picked up one time. This sequence may be a read error, since a much larger clone differs from it by one base. The chain is built from TRBV9 and TRBJ2-3; TRBD1 is a possible D gene (6 bases). V shed 4 bases and J shed 5 bases, with 14 bases lying between them. The CDR3 contains 14 residues. Per germline, CDR1 SGDLS and CDR2 YYNGEE. The CDR3: CASSRSPRGDTQYF. Written as DNA, the CDR3 is TGTGCCAGCAGCCGATCCCCCAGGGGAGATACGCAGTATTTT.

The table lists this clonotype with many counts. DNA of the CDR3: TGCGCCAGCAGCCAGCAGGGGTCCGGGGAAGGCACTGAAGCTTTCTTT. Amino acid sequence: CASSQQGSGEGTEAFF. The chain joins TRBV4-3 to TRBJ1-1, with D maybe TRBD1 (6 bases). V lost 3 bases and J 4 bases, leaving 18 bases between the germline ends. The germline gives CDR1 LGHNA, CDR2 YSLEER. This CDR3 has 16 amino acids.

The chain joins TRBV28 to TRBJ2-3, with 7 bases aligning to TRBD2. The CDR3 is 14 amino acids. Trimming took 7 bases from V and 6 from J; bases not matched to a gene: 10. Germline CDR1 is MDHEN and CDR2 is SYDVKM. This CDR3 reads CASTPRLAGDTQYF. The CDR3 DNA is TGTGCCAGCACCCCACGACTAGCAGGCGATACGCAGTATTTT.

The CDR3 DNA sequence: TGTGCCAGCAGCCAAGTCAGCCGGGAGTATGGCTACACCTTC. Amino acids: CASSQVSREYGYTF. The chain carries TRBV7-2 and TRBJ1-2; D unclear. Trimming shortened V by 5 bases and J by 5 bases, and 15 bases separated the two germline ends. This CDR3 region has 14 residues. Germline CDR1 and CDR2: SGHTA and FQGNSA.

V and J are TRBV21-1 and TRBJ1-5; TRBD1, the D gene given by the table, was not confirmed from the DNA. TRBV21-1 is assigned pseudogene status. The CDR3 loop spans 15 amino acids. The CDR3 DNA follows: TGTGCCAGCAATCATCCCAGGGACAGCAATCAGCCCCAGCATTTT. Translating it yields CASNHPRDSNQPQHF.

The chain couples TRBV7-2 to TRBJ2-3, with D possibly matching TRBD2 (5 bases). Germline loops: CDR1 SGHTA, CDR2 FQGNSA. CDR3 length: 16 amino acids. Trimming took off 1 base at V and 0 bases at J, with 11 bases between the two ends. Here the CDR3 reads CASSLGARVSTDTQYF. CDR3 coding DNA: TGTGCCAGCAGCTTAGGAGCGCGGGTTAGCACAGATACGCAGTATTTT.

V gene TRBV6-2 or TRBV6-3 combines with J gene TRBJ2-7; TRBD1 matches 8 bases. Germline V lookup: CDR1 MNHEY, CDR2 SVGEGT. The CDR3 has 14 amino acids. V lost 6 bases to trimming and J lost 6 bases; unmatched junction nucleotides: 10. The CDR3 reads CASSPGTGGIEQYF. The CDR3 nucleotides are TGTGCCAGCAGCCCCGGGACAGGTGGCATCGAGCAGTACTTC.

This chain's CDR3 is CASRGDRGLRNTEAFF. In nucleotides, the CDR3 is TGTGCCAGCAGGGGGGACAGGGGGTTAAGAAACACTGAAGCTTTCTTT. The chain employs TRBV7-9 and TRBJ1-1; 11 positions agree with TRBD1. Trimming at V came to 6 bases and at J to 2 bases, leaving 8 bases not matched to a gene. The length of the CDR3 is 16 residues. In germline, CDR1 is SEHNR, CDR2 FQNEAQ (reference sequence).

The rearrangement links TRBV5-6 to TRBJ2-2; 7 bases agree with TRBD1. Germline CDR1 is SGHDT and CDR2 is YYEEEE. The CDR3 covers 15 residues. The ends lost 5 bases at V and 1 base at J; junction bases unmatched: 5. The CDR3 coding sequence is TGTGCCAGCAGGGAGACAGGGCTGAACACCGGGGAGCTGTTTTTT. This gives the protein CASRETGLNTGELFF. The entire variable domain, with the rest obtained from reference TRBV5-6 and TRBJ2-2, is as follows: DAGVTQSPTHLIKTRGQQVTLRCSPKSGHDTVSWYQQALGQGPQFIFQYYEEEERQRGNFPDRFSGHQFPNYSSELNVNALLLGDSALYLCASRETGLNTGELFFGEGSRLTVL.

This clonotype appeared many times. The chain joins TRBV12-3 or TRBV12-4 to TRBJ2-5; D is perhaps TRBD2 (5 bases). The V end was cut by 2 bases, the J end by 5 bases, with 6 bases between. The CDR3 covers 12 residues. Written as DNA, the CDR3 is TGTGCCAGCAGTTTAAGAGGGGAGACCCAGTACTTC. Amino acids: CASSLRGETQYF.

This clonotype showed up just a few times. The V gene is TRBV11-2, the J gene TRBJ2-5; D gene uncertain. With 5 bases removed from V and 1 base from J, the gap between germline ends came to 11 bases. The CDR3 length is 14 residues. Germline lookup yields CDR1 SGHAT and CDR2 FQNNGV. CDR3 coding DNA: TGTGCCAGCAGCCAAAGAGACCCCCAAGAGACCCAGTACTTC. This sequence encodes CASSQRDPQETQYF.

This clonotype was detected a few times. The chain is built from TRBV6-5 and TRBJ1-4; tentatively, D is TRBD1 (6 bases). V gave up 6 bases and J gave up 4 bases, with 12 bases separating them. Germline values: CDR1 MNHEY, CDR2 SVGAGI. The CDR3 is 14 residues long. The CDR3 bases are TGTGCCAGCAGCGTCAACAGGGATAATGAAAAACTGTTTTTT. It translates to CASSVNRDNEKLFF.